This T cell receptor (beta chain) comes out of a study of blood T cells in healthy people across ages. In the study overall: Capture via template switching afforded approximately one barcoded beta molecule per two T cells.

This clonotype was observed a handful of times. The use of a sample-barcoded 5' primer and a J-beta primer mix characterized a second PCR of roughly 6 to 11 cycles. A single record per CDR3 protein comes from TCRdb applying MiXCR to the 5' RACE reads. The sample carries hundreds of thousands of distinct CDR3 sequences, about 21% recorded once. The authors drew around 11 milliliters of peripheral blood from each donor. The source of this sequence is a man aged 65-85 years in good health. What was sequenced was blood.

CDR3 sequence reads: CASSTTPTGSETQYF. CDR3 DNA sequence: TGTGCCAGCAGCACTACGCCTACAGGGTCAGAGACCCAGTACTTC. The V gene is TRBV5-5, the J gene TRBJ2-5; TRBD1 might be the D (6 bases). CDR3 length: 15 amino acids. CDR1 and CDR2 from the germline V gene are SGHKS and YYEKEE (reference sequence). The V and J ends lost 4 bases and 4 bases respectively, with 17 bases between them. Combining the CDR3 with reference TRBV5-5 and TRBJ2-5 gives the whole variable domain DAGVTQSPTHLIKTRGQQVTLRCSPISGHKSVSWYQQVLGQGPQFIFQYYEKEERGRGNFPDRFSARQFPNYSSELNVNALLLGDSALYLCASSTTPTGSETQYFGPGTRLLVL.